These 6 T cell receptor beta chains came from one sample sequenced in a study of cytomegalovirus exposure and HLA in healthy donors. Amplification used 60 Vbeta primers and 13 Jbeta primers. The table came from immunoSEQ multiplex PCR; TCRdb's copy has only in-frame clones and leaves some out. The data contain about 140,000 clones, approximately 83% of them singletons. Sequenced material: PBMCs. The receptors here all came from a man aged 40-49 years in good health and CMV-seronegative.

This CDR3 reads CASSPDRNQPQHF. The CDR3, as DNA: TGCGCCAGCAGCCCCGACAGGAATCAGCCCCAGCATTTT. The chain has TRBV4-3 and TRBJ1-5; a possible D gene is TRBD1 (6 bases). Germline CDR1 and CDR2: LGHNA and YSLEER. Trimming took off 4 bases at V and 4 bases at J, with 8 bases between the two ends. CDR3 length: 13 residues.

The chain recombines TRBV7-2 with TRBJ2-3, with TRBD2 matching 9 bases. With 3 bases clipped from V and 4 bases from J, the junction kept 5 bases outside the gene matches. The V gene's germline CDR1 is SGHTA and CDR2 FQGNSA. The CDR3 contains 15 residues. The CDR3 spells CASSFLAGGADTQYF. For the CDR3, the DNA is TGTGCCAGCAGCTTTCTGGCGGGGGGGGCAGATACGCAGTATTTT.

The chain is built from TRBV7-9 and TRBJ2-7; TRBD1 matches 7 bases. The CDR3 spans 16 residues. The germline CDR1 and CDR2 sequences are SEHNR and FQNEAQ (reference sequence). Trimming took 0 bases from V and 3 from J; bases not matched to a gene: 8. DNA of the CDR3: TGTGCCAGCAGCTTAGCATACCGGGACAGAGACTACGAGCAGTACTTC. Protein: CASSLAYRDRDYEQYF. Combining the CDR3 with reference TRBV7-9 and TRBJ2-7 gives the whole variable domain DTGVSQNPRHKITKRGQNVTFRCDPISEHNRLYWYRQTLGQGPEFLTYFQNEAQLEKSRLLSDRFSAERPKGSFSTLEIQRTEQGDSAMYLCASSLAYRDRDYEQYFGPGTRLTVT.

This sequence joins TRBV29-1 and TRBJ2-5; unclear D gene. The germline V and J ends were trimmed by 7 bases and 5 bases, with 11 bases remaining between them. This CDR3 is 11 amino acids long. The germline CDR1 and CDR2 sequences are SQVTM and ANQGSEA. The CDR3 is CSALDGETQYF. CDR3 coding DNA: TGCAGCGCCCTCGACGGGGAGACCCAGTACTTC.

V and J are TRBV6-5 and TRBJ2-3; perhaps TRBD2 as D (6 bases). The CDR3 consists of 15 residues. Per the germline V gene, CDR1 is MNHEY and CDR2 is SVGAGI. Trimming took 7 bases from V and 3 from J, leaving 17 bases between them. Here the CDR3 reads CASIPLKGRTDTQYF. In DNA, the CDR3 is TGTGCCAGCATTCCCCTTAAGGGGAGGACAGATACGCAGTATTTT.

This clone was seen a handful of times. The chain combines TRBV11-2 with TRBJ1-1; possible D gene TRBD1, 6 bases. Germline V gene data show CDR1 as SGHAT and CDR2 as FQNNGV. With 5 bases removed from V and 4 bases from J, the gap between germline ends came to 14 bases. This CDR3 is built from 14 residues. As DNA, the CDR3 is TGTGCCAGCAGCCCCCCGTGGACAGTCACTGAAGCTTTCTTT. Translated, it gives CASSPPWTVTEAFF.